This T cell receptor beta chain was observed in a study of T cells after yellow fever vaccination (dated by TCRdb to between 2017 and 2020). Background on the whole study: The SMART-Seq v4 Ultra Low Input RNA kit was used to prepare libraries from fractions with low cell numbers. To follow T-cell clones before and after primary and booster YFV17D yellow fever vaccination, bulk TCR alpha and beta repertoires were sequenced over time. The cohort comprised two healthy male donors, one aged 18 to 30 and one aged 30 to 40 years. Blood samples were taken at several timepoints before and after primary and secondary immunization, and bulk PBMC replicates and cell subsets were isolated.

Regarding this clonotype: The antigen this receptor binds is unknown. Qualities for individual bases were not recorded, and no much larger clone is one base off.

Trimming leaves V shorter by 2 bases and J shorter by 6 bases, with the junction holding 0 bases beyond the gene matches. The germline V gene supplies CDR1 SGHVS and CDR2 FQNEAQ. Including the terminal cysteine and phenylalanine, the CDR3 comprises 13 residues. Only the CDR3 DNA stays, 39 bases, in frame from base 1. Synthesis of TCR cDNA relied on 5'RACE template switching, a step that introduced a universal primer site along with unique molecular identifiers. Priming of cDNA synthesis was performed from both the TCR alpha and TCR beta constant segments. Libraries were amplified in two PCR steps, with sample barcodes and sequencing adapters added in the second step. Libraries were sequenced on Illumina HiSeq 2500 (2x100 bp) or NovaSeq (2x150 bp). From the authors' description of their analysis: MIGEC was used to demultiplex reads and collapse the reads into UMI consensus sequences, and MiXCR was used for V(D)J alignment. Vaccine-responding clonotypes were identified with edgeR using replicate PBMC samples, with FDR below 0.01 and a log2 fold change above 5 up to day 15 being required. Each bulk clonotype was labeled CD4 or CD8 based on which sequenced repertoire, CD4 or CD8, contained the clonotype at higher abundance. TCRdb handled the public reads itself, with Q25 trimming in fastp and clone calling in MiXCR, and kept productive beta chains. Duplicate CDR3 protein sequences are folded into a single record with the most common DNA and genes. TCRdb's processing, not the study's, gives the V and J calls here. A total of roughly 340,000 distinct CDR3 sequences appear in this sample, 8.5% to 10% of them only once. The top ten clonotypes cover roughly 18% of the sample.

The intended sense of this specimen's treatment or condition label: live attenuated yellow fever vaccine strain. At every blood-draw timepoint, two biological replicates of bulk PBMCs were collected. A standard Ficoll-Paque protocol was used to isolate PBMCs from peripheral blood. TriZol was used to extract RNA from bulk PBMCs, CD4 and CD8 fractions, and dextramer-positive and dextramer-negative fractions. On the study overall, not on this receptor specifically: After the booster, most clones that had expanded after primary vaccination were detected again (about 95% of CD4 and more than 85% of CD8), suggesting broad maintenance of memory. Compared with the primary T-cell response, the secondary T-cell response was weaker but faster, peaking on day 5 rather than day 15. Computational filtering was needed because FACS-sorted repertoires could contain abundant contaminating clonotypes from the bulk population. Only two donors were included in the study, so the extent to which the findings can be generalized is limited. A small share of clonotypes occurred in both CD4 and CD8 compartments, likely arising from convergent recombination.

The rearrangement joined TRBV7-8 to TRBJ2-2, and TRBD1 matches 7 of the central bases. The sequence was obtained from a man between 18 and 35 years old who received the YFV17D yellow fever vaccine. This specimen consisted of PBMCs, obtained on the day of the first yellow fever vaccination. The CDR3 here reads CASSLRGPGELFF. The bases read TGTGCCAGCAGCTTAAGGGGGCCCGGGGAGCTGTTTTTT.